The sequence of this T cell receptor beta chain was determined in a study of blood T cell repertoires in COVID-19. For the study at large: Samples came from the United States, Italy and Spain, spanning acute and convalescent COVID-19.

Per the original data handling: Counts of nucleated cells, estimated from reference gene primer amplification, were obtained. Measured with immunoSEQ multiplex PCR; TCRdb has only the in-frame clones, and not every one. Clonal size and the V and J genes are those of that table, whereas D and trimming came from the DNA. This sample has about 220,000 clones, with around 82% found just once. As concerns this clone: Distinct nucleotide sequences in the sample also encode this CDR3.

This receptor was obtained from a woman in her 70s with acute or convalescent COVID-19. The material sequenced was peripheral blood.

In nucleotides, the CDR3 is TGTGCCAGCAGTTTATCGGGAGGTAACACTGAAGCTTTCTTT. As protein: CASSLSGGNTEAFF. This chain uses TRBV27 with TRBJ1-1; D ambiguous. CDR3 length: 14 amino acids. The germline V and J ends were trimmed by 0 bases and 2 bases, with 7 bases remaining between them. From germline, CDR1 is MNHEY and CDR2 SMNVEV (reference sequence).